This T cell receptor beta chain was identified during a study of sequential checkpoint blockade in melanoma. As for the study in general: Randomization was 1:1 between first-line nivolumab→ipilimumab and ipilimumab→nivolumab. After both sequences, patients received maintenance nivolumab.

The treatment denotes: randomized to nivolumab then ipilimumab (arm A) or the reverse (arm B). None of the patients previously received DNA-damaging chemotherapy. PBMC sorting kept live CD3+CD8+ cells without CD19 or CD56. Germline V CDR1 and CDR2: SEHNR, FQNEAQ (reference sequence). The CDR3 loop spans 14 amino acids. V shed 6 bases, J shed 5 bases, and the junction held 6 bases outside the gene matches. Here immunoSEQ multiplex PCR was the method, and the copy in TCRdb shows in-frame clones only, minus some. The profile shows roughly 34,000 clones, approximately 86% of them singletons. This clonotype was obtained from a human donor with melanoma. Sequencing was performed on CD8+ T cells sorted from blood (inferred from file names), taken from a patient given nivolumab and ipilimumab in sequence. This sequence joins TRBV7-9 and TRBJ2-1; 8 bases match TRBD1. The CDR3 coding sequence is TGTGCCAGCAGGGATAGGACAGGGAACAATGAGCAGTTCTTC. Translating it yields CASRDRTGNNEQFF.